The 2 T cell receptor beta chains given below trace back to one sample, sequenced in a study of T cell therapy after organ transplantation. Time point denoted: 20-29 weeks after completion of therapy. The antigens of these receptors remain unknown. Using immunoSEQ multiplex PCR, the repertoire was profiled, and TCRdb retains in-frame clones only, with some absent. Here the sample spans more than 15,000 clones, roughly 87% being singletons. This sample comprised CD8+ T cells from blood, obtained after autologous CMV-specific T cell therapy. Source of these receptors: a human patient who had received a solid organ transplant and had CMV disease. Some T cells may have originated in the graft donor.

The genes are TRBV18 and TRBJ1-1; D is possibly TRBD1 (6 bases). V lost 2 bases and J 7 bases, leaving 23 bases between the germline ends. Per germline, CDR1 KGHSH and CDR2 LQKENI. The CDR3 runs to 17 residues. The CDR3 spells CASSPTTGGGGQGEAFF. For the CDR3, the DNA is TGTGCCAGCTCACCAACCACCGGGGGCGGGGGGCAAGGTGAAGCTTTCTTT.

The sample holds one count of this clone. This chain connects TRBV19 to TRBJ2-1; perhaps TRBD2 as D (5 bases). Germline V gene lookup returns CDR1 LNHDA and CDR2 SQIVND (reference sequence). The CDR3 length is 13 residues. V lost 3 bases and J lost 4, with 7 bases in between. CDR3 nucleotide sequence: TGTGCCAGTAGTATCGGACTGTACAATGAGCAGTTCTTC. This gives the protein CASSIGLYNEQFF. Based on the CDR3 plus reference TRBV19 and TRBJ2-1, the full variable domain is DGGITQSPKYLFRKEGQNVTLSCEQNLNHDAMYWYRQDPGQGLRLIYYSQIVNDFQKGDIAEGYSVSREKKESFPLTVTSAQKNPTAFYLCASSIGLYNEQFFGPGTRLTVL.